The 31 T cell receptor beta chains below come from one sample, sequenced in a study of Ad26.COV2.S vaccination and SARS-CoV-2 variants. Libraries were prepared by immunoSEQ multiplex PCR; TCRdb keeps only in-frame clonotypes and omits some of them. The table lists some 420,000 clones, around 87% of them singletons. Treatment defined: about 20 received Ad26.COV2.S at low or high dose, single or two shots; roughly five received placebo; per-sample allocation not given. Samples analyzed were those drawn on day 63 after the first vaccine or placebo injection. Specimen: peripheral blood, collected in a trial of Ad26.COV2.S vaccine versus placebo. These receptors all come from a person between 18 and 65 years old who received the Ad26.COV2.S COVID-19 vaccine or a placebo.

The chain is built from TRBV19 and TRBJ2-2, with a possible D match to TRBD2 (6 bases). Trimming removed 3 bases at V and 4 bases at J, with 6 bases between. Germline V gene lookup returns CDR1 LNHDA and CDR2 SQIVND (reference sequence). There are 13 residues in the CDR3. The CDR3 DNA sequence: TGTGCCAGTAGTATGGGGGGCACCGGGGAGCTGTTTTTT. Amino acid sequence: CASSMGGTGELFF.

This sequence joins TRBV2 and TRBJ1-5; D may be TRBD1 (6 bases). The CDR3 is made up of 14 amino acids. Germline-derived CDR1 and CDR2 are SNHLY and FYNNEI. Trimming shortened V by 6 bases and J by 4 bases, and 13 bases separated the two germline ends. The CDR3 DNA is TGTGCCAGCAGAAACAGGGAAGGTAATCAGCCCCAGCATTTT. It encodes CASRNREGNQPQHF. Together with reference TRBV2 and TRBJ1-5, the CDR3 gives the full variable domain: EPEVTQTPSHQVTQMGQEVILRCVPISNHLYFYWYRQILGQKVEFLVSFYNNEISEKSEIFDDQFSVERPDGSNFTLKIRSTKLEDSAMYFCASRNREGNQPQHFGDGTRLSIL.

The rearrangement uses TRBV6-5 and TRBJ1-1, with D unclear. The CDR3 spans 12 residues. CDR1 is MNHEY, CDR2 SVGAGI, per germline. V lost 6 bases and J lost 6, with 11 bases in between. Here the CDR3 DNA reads TGTGCCAGCAGCGACTGGACGGCTGAAGCTTTCTTT. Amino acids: CASSDWTAEAFF.

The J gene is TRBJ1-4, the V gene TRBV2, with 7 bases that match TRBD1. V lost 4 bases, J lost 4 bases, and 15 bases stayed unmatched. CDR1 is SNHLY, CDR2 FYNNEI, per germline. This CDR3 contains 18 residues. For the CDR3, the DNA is TGTGCCAGCAGTGCCAACACTTTGACAGGGTTCGGTAATGAAAAACTGTTTTTT. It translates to CASSANTLTGFGNEKLFF.

The CDR3 bases are TGTGCCAGCAGCTCCCGACTGGCCTCCTACAATGAGCAGTTCTTC. Translating it yields CASSSRLASYNEQFF. The chain employs TRBV11-2 and TRBJ2-1; D unresolved. The CDR3 is made up of 15 amino acids. Germline lookup yields CDR1 SGHAT and CDR2 FQNNGV. Deletions cut 4 bases from V and 0 bases from J, with 10 bases between. Full variable domain (rest looked up from reference TRBV11-2 and TRBJ2-1): EAGVAQSPRYKIIEKRQSVAFWCNPISGHATLYWYQQILGQGPKLLIQFQNNGVVDDSQLPKDRFSAERLKGVDSTLKIQPAKLEDSAVYLCASSSRLASYNEQFFGPGTRLTVL.

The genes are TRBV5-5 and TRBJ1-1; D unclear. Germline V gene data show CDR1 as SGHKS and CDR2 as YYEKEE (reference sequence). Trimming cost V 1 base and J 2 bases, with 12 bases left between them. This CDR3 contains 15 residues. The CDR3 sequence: CASSLYLALNTEAFF. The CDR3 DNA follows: TGTGCCAGCAGCTTGTATCTCGCCTTAAACACTGAAGCTTTCTTT.

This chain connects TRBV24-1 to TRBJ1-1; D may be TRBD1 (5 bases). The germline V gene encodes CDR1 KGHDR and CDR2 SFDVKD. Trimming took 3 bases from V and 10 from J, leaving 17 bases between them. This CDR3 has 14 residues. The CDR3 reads CATSDPGLPGGAFF. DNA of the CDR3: TGTGCCACCAGTGATCCGGGACTCCCCGGCGGAGCTTTCTTT.

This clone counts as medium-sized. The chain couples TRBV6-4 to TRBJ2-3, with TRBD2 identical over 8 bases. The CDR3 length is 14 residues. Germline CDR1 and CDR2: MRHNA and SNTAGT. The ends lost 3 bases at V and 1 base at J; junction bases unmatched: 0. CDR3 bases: TGTGCCAGCAGTGAAGCGGGGGGCACAGATACGCAGTATTTT. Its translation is CASSEAGGTDTQYF.

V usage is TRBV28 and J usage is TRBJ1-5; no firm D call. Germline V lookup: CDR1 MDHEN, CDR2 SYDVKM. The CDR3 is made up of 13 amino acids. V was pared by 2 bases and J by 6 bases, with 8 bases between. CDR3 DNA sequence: TGTGCCAGCAGTTTAGGGAGGTTTCAGCCCCAGCATTTT. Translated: CASSLGRFQPQHF.

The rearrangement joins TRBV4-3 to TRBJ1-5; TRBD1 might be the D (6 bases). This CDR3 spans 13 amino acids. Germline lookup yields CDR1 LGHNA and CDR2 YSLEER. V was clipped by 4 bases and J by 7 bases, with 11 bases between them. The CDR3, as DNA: TGCGCCAGCAGCCTGGGGGGCGGGCAGCCCCAGCATTTT. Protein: CASSLGGGQPQHF.

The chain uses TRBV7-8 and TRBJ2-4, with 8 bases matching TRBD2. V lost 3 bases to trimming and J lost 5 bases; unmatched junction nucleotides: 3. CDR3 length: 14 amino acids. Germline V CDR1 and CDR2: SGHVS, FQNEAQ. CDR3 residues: CASSFGLAQNIQYF. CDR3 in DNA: TGTGCCAGCAGCTTCGGACTAGCTCAAAACATTCAGTACTTC.

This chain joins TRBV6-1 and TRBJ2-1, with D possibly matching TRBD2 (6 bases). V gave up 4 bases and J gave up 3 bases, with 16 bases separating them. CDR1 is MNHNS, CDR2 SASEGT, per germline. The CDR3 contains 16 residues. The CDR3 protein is CASSAGGVGFYNEQFF. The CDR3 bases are TGTGCCAGCAGTGCAGGAGGGGTTGGGTTCTACAATGAGCAGTTCTTC.

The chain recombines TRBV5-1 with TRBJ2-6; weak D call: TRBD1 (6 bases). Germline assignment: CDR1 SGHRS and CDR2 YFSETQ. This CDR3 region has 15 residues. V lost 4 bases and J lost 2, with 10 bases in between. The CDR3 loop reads CASSPYRAGANVLTF. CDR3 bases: TGCGCCAGCAGCCCCTACAGGGCTGGGGCCAACGTCCTGACTTTC. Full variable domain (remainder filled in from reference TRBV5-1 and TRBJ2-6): KAGVTQTPRYLIKTRGQQVTLSCSPISGHRSVSWYQQTPGQGLQFLFEYFSETQRNKGNFPGRFSGRQFSNSRSEMNVSTLELGDSALYLCASSPYRAGANVLTFGAGSRLTVL.

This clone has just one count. CDR3 nucleotides: TGTGCCAGCAGCCTCTGGACCGGAACGGGGACCCAGTACTTC. This translates into CASSLWTGTGTQYF. The rearrangement links TRBV7-9 to TRBJ2-5; D uncertain. Germline V gene data show CDR1 as SEHNR and CDR2 as FQNEAQ (reference sequence). Trimming shortened V by 5 bases and J by 7 bases, and 17 bases separated the two germline ends. The CDR3 runs to 14 residues.

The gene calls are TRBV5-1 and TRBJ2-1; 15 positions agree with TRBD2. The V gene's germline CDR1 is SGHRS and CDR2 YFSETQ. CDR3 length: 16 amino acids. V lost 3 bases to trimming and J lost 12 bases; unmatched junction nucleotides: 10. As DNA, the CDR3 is TGCGCCAGCAGCTCAGCGGGACTAGCGGGGGGCTCTCTGCAGTTCTTC. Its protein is CASSSAGLAGGSLQFF.

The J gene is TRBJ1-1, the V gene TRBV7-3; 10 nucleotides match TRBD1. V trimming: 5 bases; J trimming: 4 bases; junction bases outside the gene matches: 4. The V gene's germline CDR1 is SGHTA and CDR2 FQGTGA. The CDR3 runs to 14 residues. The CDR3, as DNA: TGTGCCAGCAGCGACGGGACAGGGGTCACTGAAGCTTTCTTT. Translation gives CASSDGTGVTEAFF.

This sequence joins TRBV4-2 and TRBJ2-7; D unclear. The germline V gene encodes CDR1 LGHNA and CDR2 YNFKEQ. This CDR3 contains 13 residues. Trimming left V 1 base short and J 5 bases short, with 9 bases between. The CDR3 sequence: CASSQVFSDEQYF. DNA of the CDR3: TGTGCCAGCAGCCAAGTGTTCAGCGACGAGCAGTACTTC.

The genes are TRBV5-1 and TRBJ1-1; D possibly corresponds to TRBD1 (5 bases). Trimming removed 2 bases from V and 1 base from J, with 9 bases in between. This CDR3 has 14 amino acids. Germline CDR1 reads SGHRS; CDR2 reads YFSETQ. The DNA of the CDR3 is TGCGCCAGCAGCTTACAGGCACGGAACACTGAAGCTTTCTTT. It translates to CASSLQARNTEAFF.

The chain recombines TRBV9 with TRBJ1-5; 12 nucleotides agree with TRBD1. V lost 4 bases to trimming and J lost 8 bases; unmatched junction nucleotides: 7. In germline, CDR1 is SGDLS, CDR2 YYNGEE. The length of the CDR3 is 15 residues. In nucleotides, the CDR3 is TGTGCCAGCAGCCCGGGACAGGGGGCGTTAGAGCCCCAGCATTTT. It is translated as CASSPGQGALEPQHF.

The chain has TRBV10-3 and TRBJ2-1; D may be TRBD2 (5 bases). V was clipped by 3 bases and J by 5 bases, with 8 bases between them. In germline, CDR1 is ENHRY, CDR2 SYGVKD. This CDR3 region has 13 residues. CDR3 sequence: CAISEGSHNEQFF. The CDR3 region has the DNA TGTGCCATCAGTGAAGGGAGCCACAATGAGCAGTTCTTC.

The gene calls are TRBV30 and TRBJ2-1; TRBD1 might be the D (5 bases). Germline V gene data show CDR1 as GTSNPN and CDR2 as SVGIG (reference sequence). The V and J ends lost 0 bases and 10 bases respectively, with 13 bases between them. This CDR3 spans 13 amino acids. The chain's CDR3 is CAWSVLGPREQFF. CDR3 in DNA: TGTGCCTGGAGTGTATTGGGGCCGAGGGAGCAGTTCTTC.

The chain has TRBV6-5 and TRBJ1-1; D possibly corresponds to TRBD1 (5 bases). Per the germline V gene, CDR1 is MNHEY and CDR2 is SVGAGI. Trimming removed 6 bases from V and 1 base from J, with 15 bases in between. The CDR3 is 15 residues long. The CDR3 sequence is CASRKEGVSNTEAFF. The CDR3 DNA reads TGTGCCAGCAGAAAGGAAGGGGTTTCGAACACTGAAGCTTTCTTT.

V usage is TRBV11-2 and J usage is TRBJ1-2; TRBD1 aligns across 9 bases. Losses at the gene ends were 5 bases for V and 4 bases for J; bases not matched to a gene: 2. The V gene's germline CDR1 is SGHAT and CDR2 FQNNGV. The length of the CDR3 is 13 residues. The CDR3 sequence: CASSRDRVYGYTF. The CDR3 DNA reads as TGTGCCAGCAGCCGGGACAGGGTCTATGGCTACACCTTC.

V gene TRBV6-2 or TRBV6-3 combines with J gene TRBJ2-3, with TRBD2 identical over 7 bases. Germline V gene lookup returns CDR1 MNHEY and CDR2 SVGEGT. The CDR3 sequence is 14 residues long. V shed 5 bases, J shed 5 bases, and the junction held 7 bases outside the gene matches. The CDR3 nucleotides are TGTGCCAGCAGTCGACGGGGGGAAGGAGATACGCAGTATTTT. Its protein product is CASSRRGEGDTQYF.

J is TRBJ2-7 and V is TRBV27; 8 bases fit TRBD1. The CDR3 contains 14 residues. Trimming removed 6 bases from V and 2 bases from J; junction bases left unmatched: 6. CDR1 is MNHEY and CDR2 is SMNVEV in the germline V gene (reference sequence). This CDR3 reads CASSLRDRTYEQYF. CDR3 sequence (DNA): TGTGCCAGCAGCCTCCGGGACAGGACCTACGAGCAGTACTTC.

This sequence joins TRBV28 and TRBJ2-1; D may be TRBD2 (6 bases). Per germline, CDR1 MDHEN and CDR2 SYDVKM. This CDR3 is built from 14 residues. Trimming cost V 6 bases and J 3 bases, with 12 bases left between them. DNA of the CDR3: TGTGCCAGCAGGGGAGGCTCAGTCTACAATGAGCAGTTCTTC. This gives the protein CASRGGSVYNEQFF.

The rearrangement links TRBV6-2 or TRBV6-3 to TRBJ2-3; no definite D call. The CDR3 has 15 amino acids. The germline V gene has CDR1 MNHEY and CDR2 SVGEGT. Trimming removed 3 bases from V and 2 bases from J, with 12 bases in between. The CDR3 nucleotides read TGTGCCAGCAGTTATCTGGACCCTGTCACAGATACGCAGTATTTT. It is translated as CASSYLDPVTDTQYF.

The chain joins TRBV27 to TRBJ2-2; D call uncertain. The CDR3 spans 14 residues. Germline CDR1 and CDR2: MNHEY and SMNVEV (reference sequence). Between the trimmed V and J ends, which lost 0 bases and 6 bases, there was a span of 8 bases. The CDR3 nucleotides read TGTGCCAGCAGTTTATCGTCGGGCGCCGGGGAGCTGTTTTTT. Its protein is CASSLSSGAGELFF.

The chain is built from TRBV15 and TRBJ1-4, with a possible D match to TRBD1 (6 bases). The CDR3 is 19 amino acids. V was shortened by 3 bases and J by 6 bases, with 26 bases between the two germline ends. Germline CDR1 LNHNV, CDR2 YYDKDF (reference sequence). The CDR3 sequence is CATSSDWGARPSPDEKLFF. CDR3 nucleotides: TGTGCCACCAGCAGCGATTGGGGGGCAAGACCTTCTCCCGATGAAAAACTGTTTTTT.

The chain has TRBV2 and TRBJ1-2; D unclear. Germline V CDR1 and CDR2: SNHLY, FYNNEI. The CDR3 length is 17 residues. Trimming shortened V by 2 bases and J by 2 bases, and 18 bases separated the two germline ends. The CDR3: CASSEIGRLSDNYGYTF. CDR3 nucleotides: TGTGCCAGCAGTGAAATTGGTCGGCTTTCCGACAACTATGGCTACACCTTC.

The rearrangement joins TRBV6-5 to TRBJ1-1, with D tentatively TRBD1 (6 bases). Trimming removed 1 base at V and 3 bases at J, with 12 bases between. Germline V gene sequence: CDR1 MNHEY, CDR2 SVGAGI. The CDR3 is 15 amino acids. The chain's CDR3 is CASSYLGAGDTEAFF. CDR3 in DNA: TGTGCCAGCAGTTACTTGGGGGCAGGTGACACTGAAGCTTTCTTT.